This T cell receptor (beta chain) was identified in a study of technical replicates of blood from a few donors. Assay used: immunoSEQ multiplex PCR; TCRdb lists only in-frame clones, some missing. The sample has tens of thousands of clones, less than 99% seen once. This CDR3 spans 16 amino acids. Germline V gives CDR1 SGHTA, CDR2 FQGTGA. Trimming removed 3 bases from V and 6 bases from J, with 18 bases in between. Sequencing was done on a sample of T cells isolated from PBMCs. The sequence derives from a human donor in good health. The genes are TRBV7-3 and TRBJ2-1; possible D gene TRBD2, 5 bases. The CDR3 nucleotides read TGTGCCAGCAGCTTCCGGCCACTAGGGTCAGGCAATGAGCAGTTCTTC. It yields the protein CASSFRPLGSGNEQFF. Looking up the rest from reference TRBV7-3 and TRBJ2-1 gives the full variable domain: GAGVSQTPSNKVTEKGKYVELRCDPISGHTALYWYRQSLGQGPEFLIYFQGTGAADDSGLPNDRFFAVRPEGSVSTLKIQRTERGDSAVYLCASSFRPLGSGNEQFFGPGTRLTVL.